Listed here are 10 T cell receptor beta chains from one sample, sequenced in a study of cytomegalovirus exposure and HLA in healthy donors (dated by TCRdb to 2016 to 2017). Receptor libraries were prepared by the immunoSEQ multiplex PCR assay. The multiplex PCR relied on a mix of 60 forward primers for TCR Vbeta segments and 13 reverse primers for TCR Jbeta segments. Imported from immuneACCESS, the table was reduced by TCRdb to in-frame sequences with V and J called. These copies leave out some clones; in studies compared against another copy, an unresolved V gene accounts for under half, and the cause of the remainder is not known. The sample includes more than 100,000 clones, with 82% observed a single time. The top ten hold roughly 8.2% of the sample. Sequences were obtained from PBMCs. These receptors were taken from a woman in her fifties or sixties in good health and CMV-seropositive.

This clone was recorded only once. CDR3 bases: TGCAGGGCGACAGATAACTATGGCTACACCTTC. It translates to CRATDNYGYTF. The chain uses TRBV20-1 and TRBJ1-2; D possibly corresponds to TRBD1 (5 bases). This CDR3 spans 11 amino acids. Germline lookup yields CDR1 DFQATT and CDR2 SNEGSKA (reference sequence).

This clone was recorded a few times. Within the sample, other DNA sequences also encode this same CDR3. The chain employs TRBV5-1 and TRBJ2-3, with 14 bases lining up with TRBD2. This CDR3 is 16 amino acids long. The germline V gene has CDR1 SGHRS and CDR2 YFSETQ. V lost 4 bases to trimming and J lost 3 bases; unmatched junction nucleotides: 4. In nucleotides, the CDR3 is TGCGCCAGCAGCCCGGGACTAGCGGGAGAGACAGATACGCAGTATTTT. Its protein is CASSPGLAGETDTQYF.

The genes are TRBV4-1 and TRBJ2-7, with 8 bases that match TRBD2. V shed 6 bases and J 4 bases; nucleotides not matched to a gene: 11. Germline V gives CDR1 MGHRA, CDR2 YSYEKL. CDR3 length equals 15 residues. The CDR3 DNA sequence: TGCGCCAGCAGTCCGCGGGGGGTCGCGGGGTACGAGCAGTACTTC. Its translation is CASSPRGVAGYEQYF.

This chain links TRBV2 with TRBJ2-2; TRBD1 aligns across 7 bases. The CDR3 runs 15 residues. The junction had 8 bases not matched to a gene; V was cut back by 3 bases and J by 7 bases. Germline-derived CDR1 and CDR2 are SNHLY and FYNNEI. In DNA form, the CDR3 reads TGTGCCAGCAGTGATAGAGGGGGCGAGTTCGGGGAGCTGTTTTTT. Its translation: CASSDRGGEFGELFF. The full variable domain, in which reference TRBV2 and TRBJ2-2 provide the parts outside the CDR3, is EPEVTQTPSHQVTQMGQEVILRCVPISNHLYFYWYRQILGQKVEFLVSFYNNEISEKSEIFDDQFSVERPDGSNFTLKIRSTKLEDSAMYFCASSDRGGEFGELFFGEGSRLTVL.

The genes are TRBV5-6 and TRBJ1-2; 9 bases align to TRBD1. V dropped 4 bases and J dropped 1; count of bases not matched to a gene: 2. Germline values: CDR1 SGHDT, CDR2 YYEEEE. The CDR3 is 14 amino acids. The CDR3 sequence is CASSGGQGNYGYTF. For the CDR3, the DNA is TGTGCCAGCAGCGGGGGACAGGGTAACTATGGCTACACCTTC.

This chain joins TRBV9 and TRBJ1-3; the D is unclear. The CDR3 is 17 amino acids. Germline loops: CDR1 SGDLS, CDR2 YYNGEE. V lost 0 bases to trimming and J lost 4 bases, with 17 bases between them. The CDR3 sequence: CASSVEGGGGLGNTIYF. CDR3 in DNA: TGTGCCAGCAGCGTAGAGGGTGGTGGAGGGCTGGGAAACACCATATATTTT.

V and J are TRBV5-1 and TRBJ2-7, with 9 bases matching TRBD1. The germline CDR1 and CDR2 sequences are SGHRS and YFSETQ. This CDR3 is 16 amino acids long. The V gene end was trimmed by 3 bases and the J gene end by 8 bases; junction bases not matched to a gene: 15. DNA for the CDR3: TGCGCCAGCAGCTCGAGTCTCGGGACAGGGAAGCTGCAGCAGTACTTC. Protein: CASSSSLGTGKLQQYF.

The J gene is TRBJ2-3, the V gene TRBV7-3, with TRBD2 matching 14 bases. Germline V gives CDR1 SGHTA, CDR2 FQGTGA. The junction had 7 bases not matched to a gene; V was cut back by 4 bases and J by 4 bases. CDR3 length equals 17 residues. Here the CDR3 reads CASSSVGLAGAADTQYF. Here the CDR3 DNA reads TGTGCCAGCAGCTCCGTGGGACTAGCGGGAGCGGCAGATACGCAGTATTTT.

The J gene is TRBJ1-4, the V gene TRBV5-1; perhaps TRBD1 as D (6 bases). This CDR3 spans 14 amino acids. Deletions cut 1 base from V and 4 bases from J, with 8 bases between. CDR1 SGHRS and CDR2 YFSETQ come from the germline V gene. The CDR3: CASSLQQGNEKLFF. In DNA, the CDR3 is TGCGCCAGCAGCTTGCAACAGGGTAATGAAAAACTGTTTTTT. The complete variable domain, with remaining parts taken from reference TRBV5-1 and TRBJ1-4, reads KAGVTQTPRYLIKTRGQQVTLSCSPISGHRSVSWYQQTPGQGLQFLFEYFSETQRNKGNFPGRFSGRQFSNSRSEMNVSTLELGDSALYLCASSLQQGNEKLFFGSGTQLSVL.

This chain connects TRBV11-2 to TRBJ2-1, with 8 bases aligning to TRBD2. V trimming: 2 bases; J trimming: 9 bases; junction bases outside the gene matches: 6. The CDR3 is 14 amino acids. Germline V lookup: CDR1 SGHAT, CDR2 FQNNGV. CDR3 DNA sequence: TGTGCCAGCAGCTTACTAGCGGGCGAGAGTGAGCAGTTCTTC. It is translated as CASSLLAGESEQFF.